This T cell receptor beta chain emerged from a study of cytomegalovirus exposure and HLA in healthy donors. With respect to this clone: Its target is unknown.

The study ran its PCR with 60 Vbeta and 13 Jbeta primers. Clones were sequenced by immunoSEQ multiplex PCR, and TCRdb holds only the in-frame ones, with some missing. This sample lists fewer than 95,000 clones; its ten largest clones have 4.5% to 5%. Study findings and constraints: Later analysis indicated greater clonal expansion among HLA-associated TCR beta chains than among equally common other chains.

The CDR3 has 15 residues. Germline V gene lookup returns CDR1 SGDLS and CDR2 YYNGEE. Trimming stripped 2 bases from V and 7 bases from J, with 16 bases between. The sequence came from a woman aged 40 to 50 in good health and CMV-seropositive. This sequence joins TRBV9 and TRBJ2-1, with D perhaps matching TRBD2 (7 bases). Sequenced sample: PBMCs. In DNA, the CDR3 is TGTGCCAGCAGCGTCTGGGCGAGGGGGGGGAATGAGCAGTTCTTC. This codes for CASSVWARGGNEQFF.